The 20 T cell receptor beta chains presented below share a single source sample, sequenced in a study of breast tumors, draining lymph nodes, adjacent tissues. The lymph nodes were axillary draining lymph nodes from breast cancer patients. A single record per CDR3 protein comes from TCRdb applying MiXCR to the multiplex PCR reads. Found here are fewer than 150,000 distinct CDR3 sequences, 20% to 25% of them singletons; the top ten hold 2.2%. Sequencing input: axillary lymph node tissue. The receptors were sampled from a female donor with breast cancer. Some clones in this sample may be carry-over from other donors' samples.

The chain carries TRBV3-1 and TRBJ1-3; D call uncertain. Germline assignment: CDR1 LGHDT and CDR2 YNNKEL (reference sequence). Deletions cut 2 bases from V and 1 base from J, with 3 bases between. The CDR3 spans 13 residues. The CDR3 nucleotides are TGTGCCAGCAGCCAAAAATCTGGAAACACCATATATTTT. Its protein product is CASSQKSGNTIYF.

This clonotype came up many times. The V and J genes are TRBV20-1 and TRBJ2-3; a possible D gene is TRBD2 (5 bases). This CDR3 region has 14 residues. With 3 bases removed from V and 1 base from J, the gap between germline ends came to 11 bases. In germline, CDR1 is DFQATT, CDR2 SNEGSKA (reference sequence). CDR3 residues: CSARGDVGTDTQYF. The CDR3 nucleotides read TGCAGTGCTAGGGGAGACGTGGGCACAGATACGCAGTATTTT.

This clonotype was found many times. The rearrangement joins TRBV18 to TRBJ2-5, with D perhaps matching TRBD1 or TRBD2 (5 bases each). The CDR3 has 14 amino acids. The V and J ends lost 4 bases and 3 bases respectively, with 12 bases between them. Germline V lookup: CDR1 KGHSH, CDR2 LQKENI. As DNA, the CDR3 is TGTGCCAGCTCACGGGACGTAGACAAAGAGACCCAGTACTTC. It encodes CASSRDVDKETQYF.

Concerning this clonotype: The CDR3 does not close with the conserved phenylalanine or tryptophan, likely indicating a read error. V is TRBV6-2 or TRBV6-3 and J is TRBJ2-7; 9 bases are shared with TRBD1. Per germline, CDR1 MNHEY and CDR2 SVGEGT. The CDR3 contains 14 residues. The V gene end was trimmed by 6 bases and the J gene end by 2 bases; junction bases not matched to a gene: 5. The CDR3 protein is CASSLGQGPYEQYS. CDR3 nucleotides: TGTGCCAGCAGCCTGGGACAGGGCCCCTACGAGCAGTACTCC.

This clonotype has more than one count but fewer than ten. V gene TRBV5-1 combines with J gene TRBJ2-4, with D perhaps TRBD1 or TRBD2 (6 bases each). V lost 0 bases, J lost 1 base, and 11 bases lay in between. CDR1 and CDR2 from the germline V gene are SGHRS and YFSETQ. CDR3 length: 16 residues. The CDR3 nucleotides are TGCGCCAGCAGCTTGGCGGGGGCCGTTGCCAAAAACATTCAGTACTTC. Translated: CASSLAGAVAKNIQYF.

This clonotype was recorded many times. The chain joins TRBV10-3 to TRBJ1-2; 9 bases map to TRBD1. This CDR3 region has 19 residues. Germline V gene sequence: CDR1 ENHRY, CDR2 SYGVKD. Trimming took 6 bases from V and 3 from J; bases not matched to a gene: 20. CDR3 DNA: TGTGCCATCAGGAACTCCCTCGACAGGGGGTCTTTCGTCGACTATGGCTACACCTTC. Translation: CAIRNSLDRGSFVDYGYTF.

With respect to this clonotype: In this CDR3 the conserved last residue, phenylalanine or tryptophan, is missing, so a read error is likely. It is unclear where the CDR3 begins or ends on the DNA, so no DNA is shown, and the CDR3 is as TCRdb lists it. J is TRBJ2-7 and V is TRBV12-3 or TRBV12-4. 12 amino acids form the CDR3, both terminal residues included. The CDR3 spells CASSHRTHEQCL.

This clonotype was recorded many times. The genes are TRBV12-3 or TRBV12-4 and TRBJ2-1; 11 positions match TRBD2. CDR3 length: 16 amino acids. The junction had 6 bases not matched to a gene; V was cut back by 1 base and J by 7 bases. The CDR3 sequence: CASSLGYGTSGNEQFF. The CDR3 bases are TGTGCCAGCAGTTTAGGTTACGGGACTAGCGGAAATGAGCAGTTCTTC.

This clonotype was counted at least ten times. The V gene is TRBV24-1, the J gene TRBJ2-3, with 7 bases that match TRBD2. The V and J ends lost 9 bases and 3 bases, in that order; junction bases with no gene match: 5. Per germline, CDR1 KGHDR and CDR2 SFDVKD. CDR3 length equals 13 residues. DNA of the CDR3: TGTGCCACCCAACTAGCGCAAACAGATACGCAGTATTTT. Amino acids: CATQLAQTDTQYF.

The chain joins TRBV3-1 to TRBJ2-5; weak D call: TRBD2 (7 bases). V lost 3 bases and J 5 bases, leaving 10 bases between the germline ends. CDR1 and CDR2 (germline): LGHDT, YNNKEL (reference sequence). The CDR3 totals 13 residues. The CDR3 sequence is CASSQGGQETQYF. CDR3 DNA: TGTGCCAGCAGCCAGGGGGGGCAGGAGACCCAGTACTTC.

This clonotype has a count of ten or more. This chain uses TRBV20-1 with TRBJ2-3, with TRBD2 as a possible D gene (5 bases). Between the trimmed V and J ends, which lost 7 bases and 6 bases, there was a span of 14 bases. The CDR3 consists of 12 residues. The germline gives CDR1 DFQATT, CDR2 SNEGSKA (reference sequence). The CDR3 coding sequence is TGCAGTGGTAATTCCGGGGTCGATACGCAGTATTTT. Protein: CSGNSGVDTQYF.

On this clonotype itself: Its ends do not fully match the called genes, so a read error is possible. The CDR3 region is CASSEVVGTGGPPLHF. The CDR3 region has the DNA TGTGCCAGCAGTGAAGTTGTGGGGACAGGGGGACCACCCCTTCACTTT. The chain is built from TRBV6-1 and TRBJ1-6; TRBD1 agrees at 11 bases. This CDR3 region has 16 residues. CDR1 and CDR2 from the germline V gene are MNHNS and SASEGT.

This clonotype has more than one count but fewer than ten. This chain uses TRBV28 with TRBJ1-5; TRBD1 is a possible D gene (5 bases). This CDR3 has 14 amino acids. The V end lost 3 bases, the J end lost 6 bases, and 12 bases lay between the germline ends. CDR1 is MDHEN, CDR2 SYDVKM, per germline. CDR3 DNA: TGTGCCAGCAGTTTGGGGGGAGAGGGTCAGCCCCAGCATTTT. Its protein product is CASSLGGEGQPQHF.

This clonotype was observed at least ten times. The chain employs TRBV12-5 and TRBJ1-6, with 8 bases that match TRBD1. CDR1 and CDR2 from the germline V gene are LGHNT and FRNRAP. The CDR3 loop spans 17 amino acids. Trimming at V came to 3 bases and at J to 7 bases, leaving 11 bases not matched to a gene. CDR3 region: CASGFGGAGGLNSPLHF. CDR3 nucleotides: TGTGCTAGTGGTTTCGGAGGAGCAGGGGGCCTAAATTCACCCCTCCACTTT.

As regards this clonotype: This may come from a read error, since a much larger clone is one base off. This chain connects TRBV3-1 to TRBJ2-1; D might be TRBD1 or TRBD2, each matching 5 bases. CDR3 length: 15 residues. The V gene's germline CDR1 is LGHDT and CDR2 YNNKEL (reference sequence). The CDR3 nucleotides read TGTGCCATCAGCCAAGAATGGGGACGTCAGAATGAGCAGTTCTTC. Its protein is CAISQEWGRQNEQFF.

This clonotype was observed a handful of times. The V and J genes are TRBV11-2 and TRBJ2-3; D is perhaps TRBD1 (5 bases). The CDR3 runs 15 residues. Germline V lookup: CDR1 SGHAT, CDR2 FQNNGV. The ends were cut back, 0 bases at V and 1 base at J, with 8 bases in the middle. For the CDR3, the DNA is TGTGCCAGCAGCTTAGATCAGGGCCGCACAGATACGCAGTATTTT. It specifies CASSLDQGRTDTQYF.

The rearrangement uses TRBV3-1 and TRBJ2-1; 10 bases fit TRBD2. CDR3 length: 16 residues. J gave up 10 bases and V 0 bases, and 9 bases lay outside the gene matches. CDR1 and CDR2 (germline): LGHDT, YNNKEL (reference sequence). This CDR3 is CASSQDGPSGRSEQFF. DNA for the CDR3: TGTGCCAGCAGCCAAGATGGTCCTAGCGGGAGATCCGAGCAGTTCTTC.

Only a few counts were recorded for this clonotype. The V call is TRBV30, the J call TRBJ2-1; TRBD2 matches 7 bases. V gave up 2 bases and J gave up 15 bases; unmatched junction bases: 7. The CDR3 loop spans 11 amino acids. Germline assignment: CDR1 GTSNPN and CDR2 SVGIG (reference sequence). In DNA form, the CDR3 reads TGTGCCTGGAGTTTCGGACTAGAGTCGTTCTTC. The encoded protein is CAWSFGLESFF.

This clonotype was observed at least ten times. The V and J genes are TRBV5-4 and TRBJ1-4; D perhaps matches TRBD1 (6 bases). Germline V gene data show CDR1 as SGHNT and CDR2 as YYREEE (reference sequence). V was shortened by 4 bases and J by 0 bases, with 13 bases between the two germline ends. This CDR3 spans 16 amino acids. The CDR3: CASSMLQGATNEKLFF. The DNA of the CDR3 is TGTGCCAGCAGCATGCTACAGGGCGCAACTAATGAAAAACTGTTTTTT.

This clonotype was seen many times. V is TRBV30 and J is TRBJ2-3, with D possibly TRBD2 on 6 matching bases. V shed 0 bases and J shed 5 bases, with 6 bases lying between them. The CDR3 contains 12 residues. In germline, CDR1 is GTSNPN, CDR2 SVGIG (reference sequence). The DNA for the CDR3 is TGTGCCTGGAGTGTCGGGGGAGATACGCAGTATTTT. This codes for CAWSVGGDTQYF.